One and the same sample provided the 24 T cell receptor beta chains below, sequenced in a study of blood T cell repertoires in COVID-19. Measured with immunoSEQ multiplex PCR; TCRdb has only the in-frame clones, and not every one. The profile shows some 200,000 clones, just under 85% of them singletons. The sequencing sample was made of peripheral blood. The receptor source for this set is a woman aged 45-65 years with active or convalescent COVID-19.

The V gene is TRBV18, the J gene TRBJ1-4, with 8 bases fitting TRBD1. J was trimmed by 0 bases and V by 6 bases; bases with no gene match: 6. This CDR3 has 16 residues. Germline V CDR1 and CDR2: KGHSH, LQKENI. The CDR3 DNA reads TGTGCCAGCTCGTCCGGACAGGGAGCAACTAATGAAAAACTGTTTTTT. Translation gives CASSSGQGATNEKLFF.

This clone appeared once. The chain couples TRBV6-5 to TRBJ1-5; 7 bases fit TRBD1. The CDR3 covers 12 residues. The ends lost 7 bases at V and 10 bases at J; junction bases unmatched: 7. CDR1 MNHEY and CDR2 SVGAGI come from the germline V gene. Here the CDR3 reads CASNGQASPQHF. The CDR3, as DNA: TGTGCCAGCAACGGACAGGCCTCTCCCCAGCATTTT.

The chain couples TRBV18 to TRBJ1-5, with 7 bases fitting TRBD1. The CDR3 totals 15 residues. The trim removed 6 bases at V and 1 base at J, leaving 6 bases unmatched. Germline lookup yields CDR1 KGHSH and CDR2 LQKENI. CDR3 in DNA: TGTGCCAGCTCTTCCGAGACAGGGAGCAATCAGCCCCAGCATTTT. As protein: CASSSETGSNQPQHF. The full variable domain, with the rest looked up from reference TRBV18 and TRBJ1-5, is NAGVMQNPRHLVRRRGQEARLRCSPMKGHSHVYWYRQLPEEGLKFMVYLQKENIIDESGMPKERFSAEFPKEGPSILRIQQVVRGDSAAYFCASSSETGSNQPQHFGDGTRLSIL.

This clone occurred once. The chain combines TRBV14 with TRBJ2-5, with a tentative D call TRBD1 (6 bases). There are 15 residues in the CDR3. V lost 1 base to trimming and J lost 4 bases, with 13 bases between them. Germline CDR1 is SGHDN and CDR2 is FVKESK. The CDR3: CASSQGDRSRETQYF. CDR3 coding DNA: TGTGCCAGCAGCCAAGGCGACAGGTCCCGAGAGACCCAGTACTTC.

This clone was detected a few times. This rearrangement joins TRBV30 to TRBJ1-3; D not resolved. Trimming removed 5 bases from V and 0 bases from J, with 14 bases in between. CDR1 GTSNPN and CDR2 SVGIG come from the germline V gene (reference sequence). The CDR3 consists of 15 residues. Here the CDR3 DNA reads TGTGCCTGGGGTCCTACAGACCCCTCTGGAAACACCATATATTTT. It codes for CAWGPTDPSGNTIYF.

The chain carries TRBV20-1 and TRBJ1-5; D is ambiguous. Per germline, CDR1 DFQATT and CDR2 SNEGSKA (reference sequence). This CDR3 has 15 residues. V lost 3 bases, J lost 0 bases, and 12 bases lay in between. This CDR3 reads CSASPADYSNQPQHF. As DNA, the CDR3 is TGCAGTGCTAGTCCTGCGGACTATAGCAATCAGCCCCAGCATTTT.

This chain joins TRBV5-1 and TRBJ1-3; 7 nucleotides line up with TRBD1. The CDR3 loop spans 17 amino acids. V lost 4 bases, J lost 2 bases, and 12 bases stayed unmatched. Germline assignment: CDR1 SGHRS and CDR2 YFSETQ. The CDR3 nucleotides are TGCGCCAGCAGCGTTGGGCTTAACAGGGGCGCTGGAAACACCATATATTTT. Translated: CASSVGLNRGAGNTIYF.

The chain carries TRBV29-1 and TRBJ1-2; D is perhaps TRBD1 (6 bases). Trimming removed 6 bases from V and 4 bases from J, with 18 bases in between. This CDR3 region has 14 residues. CDR1 is SQVTM and CDR2 is ANQGSEA in the germline V gene. CDR3 loop: CSVGGADELYGYTF. The DNA of the CDR3 is TGCAGCGTGGGGGGGGCAGACGAACTCTATGGCTACACCTTC.

This chain uses TRBV28 with TRBJ1-6; 11 nucleotides match TRBD1. V was pared by 7 bases and J by 9 bases, with 5 bases of the junction left unmatched. Germline V gene data show CDR1 as MDHEN and CDR2 as SYDVKM. There are 14 residues in the CDR3. CDR3 DNA sequence: TGTGCCAGCATCGGGGGGACAGGGGGTTCACCCCTCCACTTT. Protein product: CASIGGTGGSPLHF. Full variable domain (missing parts from reference TRBV28 and TRBJ1-6): DVKVTQSSRYLVKRTGEKVFLECVQDMDHENMFWYRQDPGLGLRLIYFSYDVKMKEKGDIPEGYSVSREKKERFSLILESASTNQTSMYLCASIGGTGGSPLHFGNGTRLTVT.

V usage is TRBV2 and J usage is TRBJ1-2; D may be TRBD1 (6 bases). The germline CDR1 and CDR2 sequences are SNHLY and FYNNEI. The V end lost 7 bases, the J end lost 2 bases, and 11 bases lay between the germline ends. This CDR3 comprises 13 residues. The CDR3 region has the DNA TGTGCCAGCACCGACAGGCACAACTATGGCTACACCTTC. Its translation is CASTDRHNYGYTF.

The chain recombines TRBV9 with TRBJ2-2; D might be TRBD2 (6 bases). The CDR3 extends over 15 amino acids. Germline V gene sequence: CDR1 SGDLS, CDR2 YYNGEE. Between the trimmed V and J ends, which lost 1 base and 6 bases, there was a span of 13 bases. CDR3 amino acids: CASSVSGVEAGELFF. CDR3 DNA sequence: TGTGCCAGCAGCGTATCGGGGGTTGAGGCCGGGGAGCTGTTTTTT.

There are a few counts of this clone. The J gene is TRBJ1-1, the V gene TRBV29-1, with D perhaps TRBD1 (5 bases). The germline gives CDR1 SQVTM, CDR2 ANQGSEA. CDR3 length: 13 amino acids. Trimming left V 5 bases short and J 4 bases short, with 14 bases between. The chain's CDR3 is CSVKFQGGTEAFF. DNA for the CDR3: TGCAGCGTTAAATTTCAGGGTGGCACTGAAGCTTTCTTT.

V is TRBV2 and J is TRBJ1-1; possible D gene TRBD1, 5 bases. V dropped 4 bases and J dropped 0 bases, with 12 bases sitting between them. This CDR3 is built from 15 residues. Germline CDR1 SNHLY, CDR2 FYNNEI. The CDR3 sequence is CASSVEGRVNTEAFF. DNA for the CDR3: TGTGCCAGCAGTGTGGAGGGGAGGGTGAACACTGAAGCTTTCTTT.

The chain employs TRBV9 and TRBJ2-1; tentative D call: TRBD2 (6 bases). In germline, CDR1 is SGDLS, CDR2 YYNGEE. The V and J ends lost 0 bases and 5 bases respectively, with 12 bases between them. This CDR3 is 15 amino acids long. The CDR3 nucleotides read TGTGCCAGCAGCGTAGGTAGCGGAACTAACAATGAGCAGTTCTTC. Encoded protein: CASSVGSGTNNEQFF.

This CDR3 reads CASSGDLYGYTF. CDR3 coding DNA: TGTGCCAGCTCAGGAGACTTATATGGCTACACCTTC. The rearrangement uses TRBV18 and TRBJ1-2; no firm D call. Trimming took off 5 bases at V and 5 bases at J, with 9 bases between the two ends. The germline gives CDR1 KGHSH, CDR2 LQKENI. CDR3 size: 12 residues.

This clone has just a few counts. The chain has TRBV7-2 and TRBJ1-5; 7 bases are a match to TRBD1. Losses at the gene ends were 0 bases for V and 2 bases for J; bases not matched to a gene: 4. CDR3 length equals 16 residues. Germline CDR1 is SGHTA and CDR2 is FQGNSA. The CDR3 nucleotides are TGTGCCAGCAGCTTAGCGGGGGACAGTCGCAATCAGCCCCAGCATTTT. It translates to CASSLAGDSRNQPQHF.

The rearrangement joins TRBV6-5 to TRBJ1-1, with D perhaps TRBD1 (5 bases). This CDR3 is built from 14 residues. Germline lookup yields CDR1 MNHEY and CDR2 SVGAGI. V was clipped by 1 base and J by 4 bases, with 10 bases between them. CDR3 in DNA: TGTGCCAGCAGTTACTTACCGGGGGGCACTGAAGCTTTCTTT. Translation gives CASSYLPGGTEAFF.

This chain connects TRBV7-9 to TRBJ1-5, with a weak D call TRBD1 (6 bases). CDR3 length: 16 residues. Trimming stripped 4 bases from V and 4 bases from J, with 17 bases between. Germline V gives CDR1 SEHNR, CDR2 FQNEAQ (reference sequence). CDR3 DNA: TGTGCCAGCAGCTCAATCGGAAGGGGGAATAATCAGCCCCAGCATTTT. Translated: CASSSIGRGNNQPQHF.

The chain couples TRBV21-1 to TRBJ2-2; the DNA was not used to check the table's D call, TRBD2. TRBV21-1 is assigned pseudogene status. The CDR3 has 18 amino acids. The CDR3 reads CASSRQGLAGRQDGELFF. DNA of the CDR3: TGTGCCAGCAGCAGGCAGGGACTAGCGGGGAGACAGGACGGGGAGCTGTTTTTT.

The genes are TRBV5-1 and TRBJ1-1; no reliable D call. Germline CDR1 and CDR2: SGHRS and YFSETQ. This CDR3 spans 13 amino acids. V was shortened by 0 bases and J by 3 bases, with 6 bases between the two germline ends. CDR3 sequence: CASSLGADTEAFF. DNA of the CDR3: TGCGCCAGCAGCTTGGGAGCGGACACTGAAGCTTTCTTT.

The chain is built from TRBV4-1 and TRBJ2-1, with TRBD2 matching 8 bases. The CDR3 is 15 residues long. Looked up from germline, CDR1 is MGHRA and CDR2 is YSYEKL. V trimming: 4 bases; J trimming: 10 bases; junction bases outside the gene matches: 12. The CDR3 spells CASSPRSFERGEQFF. The CDR3 nucleotides read TGCGCCAGCAGCCCAAGATCCTTCGAGCGGGGGGAGCAGTTCTTC.

The chain recombines TRBV15 with TRBJ2-7, with D perhaps TRBD2 (6 bases). Per the germline V gene, CDR1 is LNHNV and CDR2 is YYDKDF (reference sequence). The CDR3 extends over 15 amino acids. V gave up 2 bases and J gave up 2 bases, with 13 bases separating them. In nucleotides, the CDR3 is TGTGCCACCAGCAGACAGAGCGGGTCTCCCTACGAGCAGTACTTC. Encoded protein: CATSRQSGSPYEQYF. Full variable domain (outside the CDR3, taken from reference TRBV15 and TRBJ2-7): DAMVIQNPRYQVTQFGKPVTLSCSQTLNHNVMYWYQQKSSQAPKLLFHYYDKDFNNEADTPDNFQSRRPNTSFCFLDIRSPGLGDTAMYLCATSRQSGSPYEQYFGPGTRLTVT.

This rearrangement joins TRBV4-1 to TRBJ1-1; D gene ambiguous. The CDR3 runs 13 residues. Looked up from germline, CDR1 is MGHRA and CDR2 is YSYEKL. Trimming stripped 4 bases from V and 9 bases from J, with 15 bases between. The CDR3 is CASSPVLYSQAFF. DNA of the CDR3: TGCGCCAGCAGCCCAGTCTTATATAGCCAAGCTTTCTTT.

The V and J genes are TRBV7-8 and TRBJ1-4; 8 bases fit TRBD1. Germline assignment: CDR1 SGHVS and CDR2 FQNEAQ. The CDR3 contains 14 residues. V shed 8 bases and J 6 bases; nucleotides not matched to a gene: 8. CDR3 sequence: CASGQGGSDEKLFF. CDR3 nucleotide sequence: TGTGCCAGCGGACAGGGAGGGTCGGATGAAAAACTGTTTTTT.